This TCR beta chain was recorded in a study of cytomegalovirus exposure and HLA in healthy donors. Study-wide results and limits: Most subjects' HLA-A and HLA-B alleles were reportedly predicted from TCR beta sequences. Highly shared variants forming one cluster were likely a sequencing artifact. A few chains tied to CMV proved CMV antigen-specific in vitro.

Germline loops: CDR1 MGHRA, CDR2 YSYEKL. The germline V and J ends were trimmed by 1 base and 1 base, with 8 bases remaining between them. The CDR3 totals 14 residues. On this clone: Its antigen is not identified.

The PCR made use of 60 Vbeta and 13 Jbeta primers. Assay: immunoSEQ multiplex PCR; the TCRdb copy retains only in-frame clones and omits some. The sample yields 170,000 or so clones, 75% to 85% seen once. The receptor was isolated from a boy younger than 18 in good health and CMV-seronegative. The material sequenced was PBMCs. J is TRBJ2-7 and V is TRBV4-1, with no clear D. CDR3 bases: TGCGCCAGCAGCCAAGCACCCAGGTCCTACGAGCAGTACTTC. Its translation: CASSQAPRSYEQYF.